This paragraph reports one T cell receptor beta chain. Semi-nested PCR with Nested Universal Primer A followed constant-region reverse priming of full-length variable regions. TCRdb ran MiXCR on the 5' RACE reads and lists one entry per CDR3 protein. The repertoire holds about 46,000 distinct CDR3 sequences, with 25% to 30% as singletons. The clonotype originates from a female donor with breast cancer. The sequenced material came from naive CD4+ T cells sorted from blood. Subset meaning: naive CD4+ T cells, CD4+CD45RA+CD25-.

CDR3 DNA sequence: TGCGCCAGCAGCCAAATTGACATGATACAATACAATGAGCAGTTCTTC. Its translation: CASSQIDMIQYNEQFF. V and J are TRBV4-1 and TRBJ2-1; D is unresolved. Trimming pared 2 bases from V and 4 bases from J, leaving 15 bases between. Germline V CDR1 and CDR2: MGHRA, YSYEKL. There are 16 residues in the CDR3.